The rows below give T cell receptor beta chains drawn from one sample of a study of cytomegalovirus exposure and HLA in healthy donors. The table came from immunoSEQ multiplex PCR; TCRdb's copy has only in-frame clones and leaves some out. The sample yields around 90,000 clones, 65% to 85% seen once. The sequencing input was PBMCs. Source of these receptors: a man aged 50-59 years in good health and CMV-seronegative. Each CDR3 is given with its conserved first and last residue. The D gene is left open where the match is weak. Clone size is given for some rows only: seen once, a few or many times, or a class if the clone is expanded.

14,TRBJ2-3,-,-,TRBV6-1,CASVSGSSTDTQYF,TGTGCCAGCGTTAGTGGTTCTAGCACAGATACGCAGTATTTT
16,TRBJ2-1,-,-,TRBV4-3,CASSQDPNRDTPEQFF,TGCGCCAGCAGCCAAGATCCTAACCGGGACACTCCTGAGCAGTTCTTC
15,TRBJ1-2,-,TRBD1,TRBV4-1,CASSPDRAVRYGYTF,TGCGCCAGCAGCCCGGACAGGGCGGTACGCTATGGCTACACCTTC
14,TRBJ2-7,-,-,TRBV11-2,CASSLGLEGYEQYF,TGTGCCAGCAGCTTAGGGCTAGAGGGCTACGAGCAGTACTTC
12,TRBJ2-7,-,-,TRBV25-1,CASSDGGREQYF,TGTGCCAGCAGTGATGGAGGCCGCGAGCAGTACTTC
14,TRBJ2-7,-,-,TRBV4-1,CASSQGVSGLEQYF,TGCGCCAGCAGCCAAGGGGTGTCGGGACTCGAGCAGTACTTC
15,TRBJ2-1,-,-,TRBV7-2,CASSPRAGINNEQFF,TGTGCCAGCAGCCCTCGGGCAGGGATCAACAATGAGCAGTTCTTC
15,TRBJ2-3,once,-,TRBV5-1,CASSLSGGGADTQYF,TGCGCCAGCAGCTTGAGTGGGGGCGGCGCAGATACGCAGTATTTT
15,TRBJ2-7,-,-,TRBV19,CASSISPGEPYEQYF,TGTGCCAGTAGTATATCCCCAGGGGAACCCTACGAGCAGTACTTC
16,TRBJ2-2,-,-,TRBV7-2,CASSPRGSTYTGELFF,TGTGCCAGCAGCCCTAGGGGGAGTACCTACACCGGGGAGCTGTTTTTT
18,TRBJ2-6,-,TRBD1,TRBV5-1,CASSFFARGSSGANVLTF,TGCGCCAGCAGCTTTTTTGCCAGGGGGTCCTCTGGGGCCAACGTCCTGACTTTC
16,TRBJ2-7,-,-,TRBV14,CASSPLGERALYEQYF,TGTGCCAGCAGCCCCCTCGGGGAGAGGGCCTTATACGAGCAGTACTTC
14,TRBJ2-5,few,TRBD1,TRBV28,CASVSTGEKETQYF,TGTGCCAGCGTGAGTACAGGGGAAAAAGAGACCCAGTACTTC
15,TRBJ2-1,-,-,TRBV5-1,CASSLASPGYNEQFF,TGCGCCAGCAGCTTGGCTAGCCCCGGCTACAATGAGCAGTTCTTC